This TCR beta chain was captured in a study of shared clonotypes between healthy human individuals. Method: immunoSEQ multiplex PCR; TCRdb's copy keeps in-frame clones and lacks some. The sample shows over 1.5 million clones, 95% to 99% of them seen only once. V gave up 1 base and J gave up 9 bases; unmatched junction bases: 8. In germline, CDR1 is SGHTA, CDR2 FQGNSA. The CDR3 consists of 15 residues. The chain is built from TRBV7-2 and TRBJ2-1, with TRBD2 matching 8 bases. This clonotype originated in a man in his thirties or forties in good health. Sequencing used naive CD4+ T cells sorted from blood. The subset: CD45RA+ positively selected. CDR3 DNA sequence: TGTGCCAGCAGCTTAGTCGCTGGGACTAGTGGTGAGCAGTTCTTC. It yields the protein CASSLVAGTSGEQFF.